This T cell receptor (beta chain) originates from a study of OX40 agonist ivuxolimab in advanced cancers. Findings and caveats of the study: On average, a greater number of expanded clones characterised CD8+ T cells relative to CD4+. At doses 0.1 to 3.0 mg/kg, CD4+ and CD8+ clones expanded.

Germline CDR1 SGDLS, CDR2 YYNGEE. The CDR3 loop spans 18 amino acids. The J segment lost 5 bases and the V segment lost 0 bases, leaving 13 bases of the junction unmatched. Sequenced by immunoSEQ multiplex PCR; TCRdb stores in-frame clones only, minus some. The table shows around 65,000 clones, with approximately 92% occurring only once. This clone occurred once. As yet, its antigen is unknown. The gene calls are TRBV9 and TRBJ2-5; 10 bases align to TRBD2. This clonotype originated in an adult with an advanced solid tumor such as melanoma, head and neck, liver or kidney cancer. The source material was CD4+ or CD8+ T cells sorted from blood, sampled in a trial of the OX40 agonist ivuxolimab. CDR3 loop: CASSVGEREGRRWETQYF. CDR3 in DNA: TGTGCCAGCAGCGTAGGTGAGCGGGAGGGCCGGAGATGGGAGACCCAGTACTTC.